This entry features one TCR beta chain sequence. The antigen is not known. These data are taken from a study of cytomegalovirus exposure and HLA in healthy donors. Findings and caveats of the study: For cytomegalovirus status, the classifier reportedly gave diagnoses with high specificity and sensitivity. A few of the chains that were CMV-associated were confirmed in vitro to be specific for CMV antigens. Despite most TCR sequences being rare, some public TCRs occurred in many donors. Cytomegalovirus association was listed for 164 TCR beta chains.

V was clipped by 8 bases and J by 2 bases; unmatched bases: 5. The germline CDR1 and CDR2 sequences are MNHNS and SASEGT. This CDR3 has 13 residues. Only in-frame clones appear in the TCRdb table, and some are missing; sequencing was by immunoSEQ multiplex PCR. The repertoire consists of fewer than 200,000 clones, with about 83% occurring once and the leading ten covering roughly 1.5%. This sequence joins TRBV6-1 and TRBJ1-1, with 7 bases identical to TRBD1. Specimen: PBMCs. This TCR was sampled from a woman aged 25 to 45 in good health and CMV-seronegative. The CDR3 sequence: CASGTAKNTEAFF. The DNA of the CDR3 is TGTGCCAGCGGGACAGCAAAAAACACTGAAGCTTTCTTT.